One TCR beta chain is described in this entry. What it binds is not known. The PCR ran on 60 Vbeta and 13 Jbeta primers. Measured with immunoSEQ multiplex PCR; TCRdb has only the in-frame clones, and not every one. The sample holds under 200,000 clones, approximately 71% seen once. This sample stems from a study of cytomegalovirus exposure and HLA in healthy donors. Study-wide results and limits: A list of 164 TCR beta chains associated with cytomegalovirus was given. It was likely that a cluster of highly shared sequence variants was a sequencing artifact. CMV serostatus alone was available as immune exposure information.

Deletions cut 5 bases from V and 3 bases from J, with 14 bases between. The CDR3 spans 14 residues. Germline CDR1 reads SSHAT; CDR2 reads FNYEAQ (reference sequence). The genes are TRBV7-7 and TRBJ2-7; D might be TRBD1 (7 bases). Sequencing used PBMCs. The clonotype originates from a girl between 10 and 17 years old in good health and CMV-seronegative. The chain's CDR3 is CASSRGSGGYEQYF. DNA for the CDR3: TGTGCCAGCAGCCGGGGGTCAGGGGGCTACGAGCAGTACTTC.